Shown below are 21 T cell receptor beta chains from a single sample sequenced in a study of OX40 agonist ivuxolimab in advanced cancers. Some clones are missing from TCRdb's copy, which holds only in-frame ones; the method was immunoSEQ multiplex PCR. This table has around 74,000 clones, over 85% appearing once. The sequences come from CD4+ or CD8+ T cells sorted from blood, collected in a trial of the OX40 agonist ivuxolimab. Receptors were obtained from an adult with an advanced solid tumor such as melanoma, head and neck, liver or kidney cancer.

V usage is TRBV7-9 and J usage is TRBJ2-2; D is unclear. The V gene lost 1 base and the J gene lost 5 bases, with 5 bases spanning the gap. The CDR3 spans 13 residues. Germline V gives CDR1 SEHNR, CDR2 FQNEAQ (reference sequence). The CDR3 sequence is CASSLVRTGELFF. The CDR3, as DNA: TGTGCCAGCAGCTTAGTACGGACCGGGGAGCTGTTTTTT.

The chain carries TRBV6-5 and TRBJ2-7; TRBD1 matches 7 bases. The V gene's germline CDR1 is MNHEY and CDR2 SVGAGI. This CDR3 is built from 12 residues. V was pared by 5 bases and J by 9 bases, with 7 bases of the junction left unmatched. The CDR3: CASSRGQKRQYF. For the CDR3, the DNA is TGTGCCAGCAGTCGGGGACAGAAGCGGCAGTACTTC.

The chain combines TRBV6-1 with TRBJ2-3, with 8 bases aligning to TRBD1. The CDR3 has 14 amino acids. V was pared by 4 bases and J by 1 base, with 1 base of the junction left unmatched. In germline, CDR1 is MNHNS, CDR2 SASEGT. CDR3 amino acids: CASSAGQGTDTQYF. The CDR3 DNA follows: TGTGCCAGCAGTGCGGGACAGGGCACAGATACGCAGTATTTT.

The gene calls are TRBV7-8 and TRBJ2-5; D unresolved. The last part of the DNA fits TRBJ2-7 better; the J call may be wrong. This CDR3 has 11 amino acids. Germline V CDR1 and CDR2: SGHVS, FQNEAQ. The CDR3, as DNA: TGTGCCAGCAGCTTATTTAACGAGCAGTACTTC. It codes for CASSLFNEQYF.

This clone was seen once. The chain links TRBV25-1 to TRBJ1-2; 8 bases fit TRBD1. The V gene end was trimmed by 3 bases and the J gene end by 5 bases; junction bases not matched to a gene: 8. From germline, CDR1 is MGHDK and CDR2 SYGVNS. This CDR3 contains 15 residues. CDR3 protein: CASSDTRQGTYGYTF. The CDR3, as DNA: TGTGCCAGCAGTGACACTCGACAGGGGACGTATGGCTACACCTTC.

The chain joins TRBV18 to TRBJ1-3, with 7 bases fitting TRBD1. Trimming removed 6 bases from V and 0 bases from J; junction bases left unmatched: 5. Germline V gives CDR1 KGHSH, CDR2 LQKENI. There are 15 residues in the CDR3. DNA of the CDR3: TGTGCCAGCTCCAGCGACAGGGCCTCTGGAAACACCATATATTTT. This encodes CASSSDRASGNTIYF.

The gene calls are TRBV4-2 and TRBJ2-1; 7 nucleotides match TRBD2. This CDR3 spans 18 amino acids. CDR1 and CDR2 (germline): LGHNA, YNFKEQ. The ends lost 0 bases at V and 3 bases at J; junction bases unmatched: 11. The CDR3 coding sequence is TGTGCCAGCAGCCAAGAGGGAGGGAGAGGGCTTCTCTACAATGAGCAGTTCTTC. Amino acids: CASSQEGGRGLLYNEQFF.

CDR3: CASSLSANYGYTF. In nucleotides, the CDR3 is TGCGCCAGCAGCTTGTCAGCAAACTATGGCTACACCTTC. V gene TRBV5-1 combines with J gene TRBJ1-2; D uncertain. Trimming took off 1 base at V and 2 bases at J, with 6 bases between the two ends. Per the germline V gene, CDR1 is SGHRS and CDR2 is YFSETQ. This CDR3 spans 13 amino acids.

The V and J genes are TRBV11-2 and TRBJ1-2; D perhaps matches TRBD1 (5 bases). This CDR3 region has 13 residues. Germline V gene data show CDR1 as SGHAT and CDR2 as FQNNGV. Trimming cost V 6 bases and J 3 bases, with 11 bases left between them. Written as DNA, the CDR3 is TGTGCCAGCAGATACGGCAGGGACTATGGCTACACCTTC. Its translation: CASRYGRDYGYTF.

The chain recombines TRBV2 with TRBJ2-3; 11 nucleotides match TRBD2. Germline V gives CDR1 SNHLY, CDR2 FYNNEI. Losses at the gene ends were 7 bases for V and 4 bases for J; bases not matched to a gene: 7. The CDR3 covers 15 residues. The CDR3 coding sequence is TGTGCCAGCACCGGGACTAGCGGAAGTTCAGATACGCAGTATTTT. It translates to CASTGTSGSSDTQYF.

The chain combines TRBV28 with TRBJ1-2; D is uncertain. Trimming removed 2 bases from V and 3 bases from J, with 7 bases in between. The length of the CDR3 is 13 residues. CDR1 and CDR2 (germline): MDHEN, SYDVKM. The CDR3 DNA reads as TGTGCCAGCAGTTTAGGACCTTACTATGGCTACACCTTC. Encoded protein: CASSLGPYYGYTF.

This chain links TRBV4-2 with TRBJ2-5, with D uncertain. V dropped 5 bases and J dropped 0 bases, with 7 bases sitting between them. The CDR3 is made up of 13 amino acids. CDR1 LGHNA and CDR2 YNFKEQ come from the germline V gene. The CDR3 protein is CASSLSYQETQYF. CDR3 bases: TGTGCCAGCAGCTTGTCGTACCAAGAGACCCAGTACTTC.

This clone has a handful of counts. V is TRBV15 and J is TRBJ1-6; D gene unclear. This CDR3 has 14 residues. Germline assignment: CDR1 LNHNV and CDR2 YYDKDF (reference sequence). Trimming removed 2 bases from V and 10 bases from J, with 12 bases in between. Written as DNA, the CDR3 is TGTGCCACCAGCAGAAACACCTTTCGATCACCCCTCCACTTT. This codes for CATSRNTFRSPLHF. Full variable domain (rest looked up from reference TRBV15 and TRBJ1-6): DAMVIQNPRYQVTQFGKPVTLSCSQTLNHNVMYWYQQKSSQAPKLLFHYYDKDFNNEADTPDNFQSRRPNTSFCFLDIRSPGLGDTAMYLCATSRNTFRSPLHFGNGTRLTVT.

The chain couples TRBV4-1 to TRBJ2-3; 9 bases map to TRBD2. The CDR3 covers 15 residues. J gave up 6 bases and V 3 bases, and 7 bases lay outside the gene matches. Germline CDR1 and CDR2: MGHRA and YSYEKL. DNA of the CDR3: TGCGCCAGCAGCCACTTAGCGGGGGCCAGCGATACGCAGTATTTT. It is translated as CASSHLAGASDTQYF.

The CDR3 is CATKGSTNIQYF. The CDR3 DNA reads TGTGCCACCAAGGGCAGCACAAACATTCAGTACTTC. The rearrangement uses TRBV15 and TRBJ2-4; no definite D call. Looked up from germline, CDR1 is LNHNV and CDR2 is YYDKDF (reference sequence). This CDR3 region has 12 residues. Trimming stripped 7 bases from V and 6 bases from J, with 10 bases between.

The V and J genes are TRBV18 and TRBJ2-2, with D perhaps matching TRBD1 (5 bases). The V and J ends lost 0 bases and 0 bases respectively, with 14 bases between them. The length of the CDR3 is 18 residues. The germline V gene encodes CDR1 KGHSH and CDR2 LQKENI. CDR3 sequence reads: CASSPPLGRGANTGELFF. The CDR3 nucleotides read TGTGCCAGCTCACCACCGTTGGGGCGAGGAGCGAACACCGGGGAGCTGTTTTTT.

This clone was found once. The V call is TRBV11-2, the J call TRBJ2-3; TRBD2 matches at 8 bases. The CDR3 spans 16 residues. Looked up from germline, CDR1 is SGHAT and CDR2 is FQNNGV. The trim removed 0 bases at V and 1 base at J, leaving 3 bases unmatched. The CDR3 loop reads CASSLELRGGTDTQYF. CDR3 DNA sequence: TGTGCCAGCAGCTTAGAGTTGCGGGGGGGCACAGATACGCAGTATTTT.

The gene calls are TRBV10-3 and TRBJ2-1, with D possibly being TRBD2 (5 bases). Trimming cost V 3 bases and J 0 bases, with 12 bases left between them. Germline V gives CDR1 ENHRY, CDR2 SYGVKD. CDR3 length equals 16 residues. In nucleotides, the CDR3 is TGTGCCATCAGTGAATTCTCTAGCCTCTCCTACAATGAGCAGTTCTTC. This translates into CAISEFSSLSYNEQFF.

V usage is TRBV5-1 and J usage is TRBJ2-1, with TRBD2 identical over 11 bases. This CDR3 region has 14 residues. From germline, CDR1 is SGHRS and CDR2 YFSETQ. V gave up 4 bases and J gave up 10 bases; unmatched junction bases: 7. CDR3 coding DNA: TGCGCCAGCAGCGTACTAGCGGGAGTGGAAGAGCAGTTCTTC. It yields the protein CASSVLAGVEEQFF.

The rearrangement uses TRBV27 and TRBJ1-5; 7 bases match TRBD1. The CDR3 extends over 13 amino acids. Trimming cost V 3 bases and J 15 bases; bases outside gene matches: 11. Germline V gene data show CDR1 as MNHEY and CDR2 as SMNVEV (reference sequence). CDR3 nucleotide sequence: TGTGCCAGCAGTTTTCCCGCCACAGGGGAGCTGCATTTT. Residues: CASSFPATGELHF.

The J gene is TRBJ1-1, the V gene TRBV6-6, with D tentatively TRBD1 (5 bases). V lost 4 bases and J lost 7, with 16 bases in between. The germline V gene has CDR1 MNHNY and CDR2 SVGAGI (reference sequence). This CDR3 is 14 amino acids long. Here the CDR3 DNA reads TGTGCCAGCAGTTCCGGTTCGCGGGGGTATGAAGCTTTCTTT. Translation: CASSSGSRGYEAFF.